A single sample gave rise to the 18 T cell receptor beta chains below, sequenced in a study of identical twins. TCRdb reprocessed the 5' RACE reads via MiXCR and lists one record per CDR3 protein. This table holds around 680,000 distinct CDR3 sequences, more than 6.5% found once. This sample was shared with a second study, whose subject was yellow fever vaccine responses in identical twins.

The sequencing sample was made of PBMCs. All receptors derive from a woman aged 18-30 years in good health.

The chain uses TRBV10-3 and TRBJ2-1, with D maybe TRBD1 (6 bases). Germline V gene data show CDR1 as ENHRY and CDR2 as SYGVKD. The CDR3 is made up of 13 amino acids. V lost 10 bases and J 5 bases, leaving 15 bases between the germline ends. CDR3 nucleotides: TGTGCCAGCAAGGGGGTTTCGAACAATGAGCAGTTCTTC. This encodes CASKGVSNNEQFF.

This clonotype was observed a handful of times. J is TRBJ1-2 and V is TRBV20-1; D ambiguous. CDR1 and CDR2 from the germline V gene are DFQATT and SNEGSKA (reference sequence). The CDR3 covers 13 residues. The ends were cut back, 1 base at V and 12 bases at J, with 18 bases in the middle. The CDR3 loop is CSARAPGLLWDTF. In DNA form, the CDR3 reads TGCAGTGCTAGAGCCCCGGGCCTTCTGTGGGACACCTTC.

This chain links TRBV2 with TRBJ2-2; TRBD2 might be the D (6 bases). Trimming stripped 6 bases from V and 7 bases from J, with 9 bases between. CDR3 length equals 12 residues. CDR1 is SNHLY and CDR2 is FYNNEI in the germline V gene. CDR3 in amino acids: CASRRTIGELFF. CDR3 sequence (DNA): TGTGCCAGCAGGAGGACTATCGGGGAGCTGTTTTTT.

The V gene is TRBV5-4, the J gene TRBJ2-3, with 10 bases fitting TRBD1. This CDR3 is 15 amino acids long. The germline CDR1 and CDR2 sequences are SGHNT and YYREEE (reference sequence). The trim removed 4 bases at V and 4 bases at J, leaving 6 bases unmatched. The CDR3 region has the DNA TGTGCCAGCAGCCCGGCCGGGACAGGGGCAGATACGCAGTATTTT. Its protein is CASSPAGTGADTQYF.

The sample holds many counts of this clonotype. This rearrangement joins TRBV3-1 to TRBJ2-2; D is perhaps TRBD1 (6 bases). Trimming stripped 1 base from V and 6 bases from J, with 9 bases between. The germline V gene encodes CDR1 LGHDT and CDR2 YNNKEL (reference sequence). This CDR3 comprises 14 residues. CDR3 residues: CASSQGQEPGELFF. CDR3 coding DNA: TGTGCCAGCAGCCAAGGACAGGAACCCGGGGAGCTGTTTTTT.

The chain uses TRBV5-1 and TRBJ2-3, with 8 bases that match TRBD1. This CDR3 comprises 16 residues. Germline V gene data show CDR1 as SGHRS and CDR2 as YFSETQ. The ends lost 3 bases at V and 2 bases at J; junction bases unmatched: 8. CDR3 bases: TGCGCCAGCAGCTCCGGGACAGGACAAATCACAGATACGCAGTATTTT. Translated, it gives CASSSGTGQITDTQYF. The entire variable domain, with the rest obtained from reference TRBV5-1 and TRBJ2-3, is as follows: KAGVTQTPRYLIKTRGQQVTLSCSPISGHRSVSWYQQTPGQGLQFLFEYFSETQRNKGNFPGRFSGRQFSNSRSEMNVSTLELGDSALYLCASSSGTGQITDTQYFGPGTRLTVL.

This clonotype was seen a handful of times. V gene TRBV2 combines with J gene TRBJ2-7; TRBD2 agrees at 8 bases. The J segment lost 3 bases and the V segment lost 7 bases, leaving 5 bases of the junction unmatched. The CDR3 consists of 13 residues. Germline lookup yields CDR1 SNHLY and CDR2 FYNNEI. CDR3 in amino acids: CASISGGVYEQYF. In DNA, the CDR3 is TGTGCCAGCATAAGCGGGGGTGTCTACGAGCAGTACTTC.

This clonotype was detected a few times. The chain joins TRBV28 to TRBJ2-2; possible D gene TRBD1, 7 bases. V shed 5 bases and J shed 5 bases, with 21 bases lying between them. There are 17 residues in the CDR3. CDR1 is MDHEN, CDR2 SYDVKM, per germline. CDR3 residues: CASSHPLRQGGTGELFF. In DNA, the CDR3 is TGTGCCAGCAGTCACCCCCTTCGACAGGGAGGTACCGGGGAGCTGTTTTTT.

This clonotype was recorded at least ten times. This rearrangement joins TRBV4-3 to TRBJ2-3, with a possible D match to TRBD1 (5 bases). Trimming stripped 0 bases from V and 5 bases from J, with 15 bases between. The CDR3 contains 16 residues. Germline CDR1 is LGHNA and CDR2 is YSLEER. This CDR3 reads CASSQDWTPQGDTQYF. DNA for the CDR3: TGCGCCAGCAGCCAAGACTGGACGCCGCAGGGAGATACGCAGTATTTT.

The CDR3 here is CASSPIGTGRYEQYF. CDR3 DNA sequence: TGTGCCAGCAGCCCTATCGGGACAGGGCGTTACGAGCAGTACTTC. This sequence joins TRBV3-1 and TRBJ2-7, with 9 nucleotides matching TRBD1. Germline assignment: CDR1 LGHDT and CDR2 YNNKEL (reference sequence). The CDR3 is 15 amino acids. Losses at the gene ends were 4 bases for V and 4 bases for J; bases not matched to a gene: 8.

The chain carries TRBV7-8 and TRBJ2-1; 12 bases agree with TRBD2. The V segment lost 4 bases and the J segment 8 bases; nucleotides outside the gene matches: 6. The CDR3 sequence is 15 residues long. From germline, CDR1 is SGHVS and CDR2 FQNEAQ. The CDR3 region has the DNA TGTGCCAGCAGCTCGAGACTAGCGGGGGTCGATGAGCAGTTCTTC. This sequence encodes CASSSRLAGVDEQFF.

In its sample, this clonotype was seen a few times. The genes are TRBV28 and TRBJ2-3, with a tentative D call TRBD1 (5 bases). Trimming took off 6 bases at V and 1 base at J, with 14 bases between the two ends. This CDR3 contains 15 residues. The V gene's germline CDR1 is MDHEN and CDR2 SYDVKM. The CDR3 region has the DNA TGTGCCAGCAGCCAACTCCTAGGGGGCACAGATACGCAGTATTTT. Encoded protein: CASSQLLGGTDTQYF. The full variable domain, in which reference TRBV28 and TRBJ2-3 provide the parts outside the CDR3, is DVKVTQSSRYLVKRTGEKVFLECVQDMDHENMFWYRQDPGLGLRLIYFSYDVKMKEKGDIPEGYSVSREKKERFSLILESASTNQTSMYLCASSQLLGGTDTQYFGPGTRLTVL.

This clonotype has only a few counts. V gene TRBV7-9 combines with J gene TRBJ2-5; TRBD1 agrees at 8 bases. The CDR3 is 16 amino acids. Unmatched junction bases numbered 12, after V lost 6 bases and J lost 3 bases. Germline loops: CDR1 SEHNR, CDR2 FQNEAQ (reference sequence). CDR3 residues: CASRRTQGAPEETQYF. For the CDR3, the DNA is TGTGCCAGCAGGCGTACGCAGGGGGCGCCGGAAGAGACCCAGTACTTC.

This clonotype was seen many times. CDR3 residues: CSAPQDHQATNEQFF. In DNA form, the CDR3 reads TGCAGTGCGCCGCAGGACCACCAGGCTACGAATGAGCAGTTCTTC. The V gene is TRBV20-1, the J gene TRBJ2-1; unclear D gene. Trimming cost V 6 bases and J 7 bases, with 22 bases left between them. This CDR3 spans 15 amino acids. Per germline, CDR1 DFQATT and CDR2 SNEGSKA (reference sequence).

This clonotype was seen repeatedly, ten times or more. Here the CDR3 DNA reads TGTGCCACCAGTGACCGGACAGCGAACACTGAAGCTTTCTTT. It translates to CATSDRTANTEAFF. The V gene is TRBV24-1, the J gene TRBJ1-1; D might be TRBD1 (6 bases). Trimming removed 4 bases at V and 1 base at J, with 9 bases between. This CDR3 region has 14 residues. Germline V gene sequence: CDR1 KGHDR, CDR2 SFDVKD.

This sequence joins TRBV27 and TRBJ2-4; perhaps TRBD2 as D (5 bases). This CDR3 has 14 amino acids. Trimming pared 6 bases from V and 0 bases from J, leaving 9 bases between. Germline-derived CDR1 and CDR2 are MNHEY and SMNVEV (reference sequence). The DNA for the CDR3 is TGTGCCAGCAGGGAGCGGATAGCCAAAAACATTCAGTACTTC. Translated, it gives CASRERIAKNIQYF.

Ten or more counts support this clonotype. The chain carries TRBV6-2 or TRBV6-3 and TRBJ2-7; tentatively, D is TRBD1 (6 bases). The CDR3 length is 11 residues. Germline lookup yields CDR1 MNHEY and CDR2 SVGEGT. Trimming pared 5 bases from V and 4 bases from J, leaving 6 bases between. The CDR3 region has the DNA TGTGCCAGCAGTACAGGGTACGAGCAGTACTTC. Translating gives CASSTGYEQYF.

This clonotype was seen more than once but under ten times. V is TRBV27 and J is TRBJ2-2; 8 bases match TRBD1. The CDR3 sequence is 14 residues long. CDR1 is MNHEY and CDR2 is SMNVEV in the germline V gene (reference sequence). V shed 1 base, J shed 5 bases, and the junction held 0 bases outside the gene matches. The CDR3, as DNA: TGTGCCAGCAGTTTATGGGACAGGACCGGGGAGCTGTTTTTT. Translation: CASSLWDRTGELFF.